Below, 6 T cell receptor beta chains from the same sample are listed, as sequenced in a study of long-term antiretroviral therapy in people with HIV. Samples were assayed with immunoSEQ v3.0 at survey level. Using immunoSEQ multiplex PCR, the repertoire was profiled, and TCRdb retains in-frame clones only, with some absent. The table records under 50,000 clones, about 94% of them present only once. Source: unsorted PBMCs, taken around 9.2 years after starting antiretroviral therapy. All receptors derive from a man aged 25-45 years with HIV.

This clone has just one count. The V and J genes are TRBV28 and TRBJ2-3; 9 bases align to TRBD2. The CDR3 is 15 residues long. Trimming took 4 bases from V and 13 from J; bases not matched to a gene: 15. The germline gives CDR1 MDHEN, CDR2 SYDVKM. Written as DNA, the CDR3 is TGTGCCAGCAGTTCATCTAGCGGGGATCTACCCTTCAAGTATTTT. It translates to CASSSSSGDLPFKYF.

V is TRBV7-3 and J is TRBJ2-1; D is unclear. The CDR3 sequence is 14 residues long. The germline gives CDR1 SGHTA, CDR2 FQGTGA. The V gene lost 5 bases and the J gene lost 7 bases, with 15 bases spanning the gap. The CDR3 loop is CASSKTPGANEQFF. The CDR3 region has the DNA TGTGCCAGCAGCAAGACTCCAGGTGCGAATGAGCAGTTCTTC.

The J gene is TRBJ1-1, the V gene TRBV27; D gene ambiguous. CDR3 length: 14 residues. The V gene lost 4 bases and the J gene lost 0 bases, with 9 bases spanning the gap. Germline V gene data show CDR1 as MNHEY and CDR2 as SMNVEV (reference sequence). The CDR3 region is CASSSPSMNTEAFF. In DNA form, the CDR3 reads TGTGCCAGCAGTTCCCCCTCTATGAACACTGAAGCTTTCTTT.

The rearrangement joins TRBV27 to TRBJ1-5; D gene uncertain. Germline lookup yields CDR1 MNHEY and CDR2 SMNVEV (reference sequence). This CDR3 spans 13 amino acids. Trimming took 6 bases from V and 8 from J, leaving 14 bases between them. CDR3: CASRTAGLEPQHF. DNA for the CDR3: TGTGCCAGCAGGACGGCGGGGTTGGAGCCCCAGCATTTT.

V gene TRBV6-5 combines with J gene TRBJ2-7; D possibly corresponds to TRBD2 (6 bases). Germline V gene lookup returns CDR1 MNHEY and CDR2 SVGAGI. The germline V and J ends were trimmed by 8 bases and 3 bases, with 11 bases remaining between them. This CDR3 comprises 12 residues. CDR3 sequence: CASGTALYEQYF. DNA of the CDR3: TGTGCCAGCGGGACTGCCCTCTACGAGCAGTACTTC.

This sequence joins TRBV19 and TRBJ1-6; 9 nucleotides line up with TRBD1. V shed 3 bases and J 6 bases; nucleotides not matched to a gene: 6. The CDR3 spans 16 residues. Germline V gene data show CDR1 as LNHDA and CDR2 as SQIVND (reference sequence). CDR3: CASSMWRTGANSPLHF. Written as DNA, the CDR3 is TGTGCCAGTAGTATGTGGCGGACAGGGGCTAATTCACCCCTCCACTTT.